This T cell receptor (beta chain) was sequenced for a study of shared clonotypes between healthy human individuals (dated by TCRdb to the early 2020s). A note on the overall study: The cohort included a few men and a couple of women between 18 and 49 years of age. For each donor, CD4 naive and CD4 memory were each run on three plates, CD8 naive on two plates, and CD8 memory on one plate. The study deeply sequenced blood TCR repertoires of several healthy adults to estimate repertoire size and the extent of clonotype sharing between individuals. Libraries were prepared and TCR repertoires were sequenced by different laboratories using diverse techniques, in order to increase sequencing depth and limit assay-specific biases. Between about 0.8 and 9 billion PBMCs per donor were obtained by leukapheresis.

CD8 naive samples were obtained by positive selection for CCR7 among CD45RO-negative cells, yielding a CD45RA+CCR7+ population from which TemRA cells were excluded. The donors were healthy, HIV-negative adults with no recently reported acute infections or vaccinations. Every donor was a Caucasian adult living in Nashville, Tennessee, USA. Blood was collected by leukapheresis, and PBMCs were isolated by Ficoll-Histopaque density gradient centrifugation and then cryopreserved in liquid nitrogen vapor phase. Analytical flow cytometry was used to check the purity and quantity of every magnetically sorted T cell population. Genomic DNA was isolated from every sorted fraction and measured by UV absorbance on a Nanodrop 2000c. V was cut back by 5 bases and J by 1 base, leaving a gap of 14 bases between them. The CDR3 runs 15 amino acids, cysteine and phenylalanine included. Only the CDR3 part of the read is kept: 45 bases, read in frame from the first base. The CDR1 and CDR2 encoded by the germline V gene are MNHEY and SVGAGI.

On this clone itself: Its binding antigen is unknown. The sample holds no much larger clone one base away, and base qualities are not on file.

TCR CDR3 regions were amplified from genomic DNA by multiplex PCR using the deep immunoSEQ assay. Extracted genomic DNA from each cell subset was distributed evenly across all wells of several immunoSEQ 96-well plates, and each plate was treated as a replicate. Each replicate PCR for sorted subsets received about 180 ng genomic DNA, equal to tens of thousands of T cell genomes. Purified libraries were measured with a Qubit 3.0 fluorometer, size-checked on a Bioanalyzer 2100, and measured again with the KAPA Library Quantification kit. Every immunoSEQ 96-well plate was sequenced on a separate single-read 150-cycle Illumina NextSeq 550 flow cell. The authors processed their data as follows. Because the immunoSEQ output held only junctional sequences and lacked quality scores, the filtering could not match the filtering applied to full-length reads. Sequences were annotated with PyIR, a Python wrapper for IgBLAST v1.9, using IMGT germline references to assign V/J genes and CDR3. Reads were removed for weak V/J assignments (E-value above 1e-6), missing CDR3, stop codons, out-of-frame junctions, or ambiguous translated residues. A V3J clonotype was defined by an identical inferred V gene, J gene, and CDR3 amino acid sequence. The percentage overlap between two repertoires was calculated by dividing the number of shared unique clonotypes by the size of the smaller repertoire. Richness of each repertoire was evaluated using RTK rarefaction, the Chao1 estimator, and Recon v2.1 estimates of unobserved clonotypes. OLGA was used to compute generation probabilities for all TCRbeta clonotypes that the gDNA method yielded from four donors. The immuneACCESS repertoire file appears here via TCRdb, limited to in-frame rearrangements. These files lack a portion of the clones; in checked studies, under half of the deficit traces to unresolved V genes, and the cause of the others is not known. Clone size and V and J calls were adopted from that table, with D and trimming inferred from the DNA. Across this sample there are about 2 million clones, with about 95% seen only once. Roughly 1% of the sample lies in the top ten.

Results the study describes overall, beyond this receptor: Only blood was sampled, and tissue TCR repertoires likely differ from those in blood. Pairwise subsampling led to the expectation that sequencing depth would affect the degree of clonotype sharing among donors. Clonotypes shared by all four sorted-subset donors showed higher generation probabilities than non-shared clonotypes. Incomplete sequencing was indicated by rarefaction of sorted-subset datasets, despite the large sequencing depth. Estimated clonotype richness was generally larger for naive than for memory subsets. Because the study included only a small number of donors, the genetic and exposure-history diversity represented was limited. About 5% of naive CD4, around 3.6% of naive CD8, 2.3% of memory CD4, and more than 0.35% of memory CD8 clonotypes were shared across several donors.

The material sequenced was naive CD8+ T cells sorted from blood. Taken with the paper, the label for cell subset or site translates to: CD45RA+CCR7+. The sequence is built from TRBV6-5 and TRBJ2-5, with TRBD1 perhaps the D gene, on 7 matching bases. The receptor comes from a man aged 18-30 years in good health. Read as DNA, the sequence is TGTGCCAGCAGTCCCTCAGGGGGGCTCCAAGAGACCCAGTACTTC. This gives the protein CASSPSGGLQETQYF.